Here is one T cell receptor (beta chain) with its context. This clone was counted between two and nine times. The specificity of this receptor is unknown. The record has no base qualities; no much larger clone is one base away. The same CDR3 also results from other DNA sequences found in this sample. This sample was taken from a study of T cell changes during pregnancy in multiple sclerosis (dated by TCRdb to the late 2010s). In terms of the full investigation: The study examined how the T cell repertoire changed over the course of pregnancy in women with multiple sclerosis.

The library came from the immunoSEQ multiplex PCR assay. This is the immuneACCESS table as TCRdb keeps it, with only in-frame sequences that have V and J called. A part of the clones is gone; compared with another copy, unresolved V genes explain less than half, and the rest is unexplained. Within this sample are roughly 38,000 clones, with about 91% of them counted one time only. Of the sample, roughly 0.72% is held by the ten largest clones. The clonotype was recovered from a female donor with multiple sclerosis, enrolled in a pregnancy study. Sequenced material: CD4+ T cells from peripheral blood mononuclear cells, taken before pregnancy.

At the DNA level, the sequence is TGTGCCAGTAGTACGAACATAATGAACACTGAAGCTTTCTTT. Its protein product is CASSTNIMNTEAFF. This chain joins TRBV19 to TRBJ1-1; there is no confident call for the D gene. Based on the germline V gene (reference sequence), the CDR1 and CDR2 sequences are LNHDA and SQIVND. V and J are truncated by 4 bases and 0 bases respectively, leaving an intervening sequence of 9 bases. The CDR3 starts with the cysteine, ends with the phenylalanine, and has 14 residues. Only the CDR3 DNA stays, 42 bases, in frame from base 1.